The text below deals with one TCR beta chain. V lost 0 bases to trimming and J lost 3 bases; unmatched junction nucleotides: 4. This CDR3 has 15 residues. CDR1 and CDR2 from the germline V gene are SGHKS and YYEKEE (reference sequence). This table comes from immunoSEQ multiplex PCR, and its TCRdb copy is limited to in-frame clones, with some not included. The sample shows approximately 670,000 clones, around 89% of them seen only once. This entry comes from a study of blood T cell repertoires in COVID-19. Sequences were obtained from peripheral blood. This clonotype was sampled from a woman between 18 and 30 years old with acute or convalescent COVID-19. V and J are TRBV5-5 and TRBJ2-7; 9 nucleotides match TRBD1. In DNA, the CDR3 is TGTGCCAGCAGCTTGGCCGGACAGGGGAGCTACGAGCAGTACTTC. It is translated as CASSLAGQGSYEQYF.